Listed here are 14 T cell receptor beta chains from one sample, sequenced in a study of cytotoxic CD8 clonotypes in ibrutinib-treated CLL. Data came from immunoSEQ multiplex PCR; TCRdb stores just in-frame clones and leaves some out. The sample includes about 180,000 clones, about 84% seen only once; the top ten take about 4.5%. The sequences come from PBMCs, collected after 24 months of ibrutinib treatment. Every receptor here comes from a human donor with chronic lymphocytic leukemia.

This chain joins TRBV7-9 and TRBJ1-1; no reliable D call. V lost 1 base and J 10 bases, leaving 7 bases between the germline ends. The CDR3 sequence is 11 residues long. Germline loops: CDR1 SEHNR, CDR2 FQNEAQ (reference sequence). Here the CDR3 reads CASSLGSRAFF. For the CDR3, the DNA is TGTGCCAGCAGCTTAGGCTCGCGAGCTTTCTTT.

The chain has TRBV6-5 and TRBJ2-7, with 7 nucleotides matching TRBD1. This CDR3 has 14 amino acids. The trim removed 5 bases at V and 5 bases at J, leaving 9 bases unmatched. Germline CDR1 reads MNHEY; CDR2 reads SVGAGI. The CDR3 reads CASSTLRGSDEQYF. The CDR3 DNA sequence: TGTGCCAGCAGTACGCTCAGGGGGAGCGACGAGCAGTACTTC.

The chain employs TRBV6-1 and TRBJ1-1; TRBD1 matches 8 bases. Unmatched junction bases numbered 7, after V lost 6 bases and J lost 4 bases. This CDR3 has 14 amino acids. Per germline, CDR1 MNHNS and CDR2 SASEGT. CDR3 sequence (DNA): TGTGCCAGCAGCGAACAGGGGGGCAGCACTGAAGCTTTCTTT. This codes for CASSEQGGSTEAFF.

CDR3 loop: CASSPPAGGRETQYF. The CDR3 DNA sequence: TGTGCCAGCAGCCCCCCCGCGGGAGGGCGCGAGACCCAGTACTTC. The chain is built from TRBV7-9 and TRBJ2-5; 9 nucleotides align to TRBD2. The germline CDR1 and CDR2 sequences are SEHNR and FQNEAQ (reference sequence). Germline trimming cut 5 bases from V and 5 bases from J; bases unmatched to any gene: 9. The CDR3 has 15 residues.

The chain recombines TRBV5-1 with TRBJ2-5; 10 nucleotides agree with TRBD2. V dropped 4 bases and J dropped 5; count of bases not matched to a gene: 8. Germline CDR1 SGHRS, CDR2 YFSETQ. This CDR3 spans 15 amino acids. CDR3 sequence: CASSRGTSERETQYF. CDR3 coding DNA: TGCGCCAGCAGCCGAGGGACTAGCGAACGGGAGACCCAGTACTTC.

The rearrangement links TRBV7-2 to TRBJ1-4; D possibly corresponds to TRBD1 (6 bases). Germline assignment: CDR1 SGHTA and CDR2 FQGNSA. V dropped 1 base and J dropped 7 bases, with 10 bases sitting between them. CDR3 length: 14 residues. The CDR3 spells CASSLGGHFEKLFF. For the CDR3, the DNA is TGTGCCAGCAGCTTAGGGGGACATTTTGAAAAACTGTTTTTT.

This sequence joins TRBV29-1 and TRBJ1-2; D perhaps matches TRBD1 (6 bases). With 5 bases removed from V and 10 bases from J, the gap between germline ends came to 14 bases. In germline, CDR1 is SQVTM, CDR2 ANQGSEA. This CDR3 spans 11 amino acids. The CDR3 DNA sequence: TGCAGCGTTACTAACAGGGTCGTCTACACCTTC. Its translation is CSVTNRVVYTF.

J is TRBJ2-7 and V is TRBV28; 7 bases agree with TRBD2. The length of the CDR3 is 15 residues. The ends lost 4 bases at V and 7 bases at J; junction bases unmatched: 13. Germline V gene lookup returns CDR1 MDHEN and CDR2 SYDVKM. The CDR3 sequence: CASSSPRFGGREQYF. CDR3 coding DNA: TGTGCCAGCAGTTCCCCGAGGTTCGGGGGGAGGGAGCAGTACTTC. Using reference TRBV28 and TRBJ2-7 for the parts outside the CDR3, the full variable domain is DVKVTQSSRYLVKRTGEKVFLECVQDMDHENMFWYRQDPGLGLRLIYFSYDVKMKEKGDIPEGYSVSREKKERFSLILESASTNQTSMYLCASSSPRFGGREQYFGPGTRLTVT.

There are a few counts of this clone. The rearrangement uses TRBV9 and TRBJ2-7, with no clear D. Trimming stripped 4 bases from V and 0 bases from J, with 14 bases between. Germline V gene lookup returns CDR1 SGDLS and CDR2 YYNGEE. The CDR3 length is 15 residues. The CDR3 spells CASSLRVQISYEQYF. The CDR3 coding sequence is TGTGCCAGCAGCCTACGGGTACAGATCTCCTACGAGCAGTACTTC.

The genes are TRBV9 and TRBJ2-3; D possibly corresponds to TRBD1 (6 bases). The CDR3 is made up of 16 amino acids. Germline CDR1 is SGDLS and CDR2 is YYNGEE. V shed 4 bases and J shed 2 bases, with 17 bases lying between them. As DNA, the CDR3 is TGTGCCAGCAGCCCAAGGACAGTTCCCGTCACAGATACGCAGTATTTT. This translates into CASSPRTVPVTDTQYF. Drawing the rest from reference TRBV9 and TRBJ2-3, the complete variable domain is DSGVTQTPKHLITATGQRVTLRCSPRSGDLSVYWYQQSLDQGLQFLIQYYNGEERAKGNILERFSAQQFPDLHSELNLSSLELGDSALYFCASSPRTVPVTDTQYFGPGTRLTVL.

V is TRBV28 and J is TRBJ1-5; D remains unclear. CDR3 length equals 14 residues. Trimming pared 2 bases from V and 3 bases from J, leaving 8 bases between. Germline V gene sequence: CDR1 MDHEN, CDR2 SYDVKM. In nucleotides, the CDR3 is TGTGCCAGCAGTTTAGGACTGTTCAATCAGCCCCAGCATTTT. Residues: CASSLGLFNQPQHF.

In DNA form, the CDR3 reads TGCGCCAGCAGCTTGGCTAGCGGGAGCTTGAATGAGCAGTTCTTC. Its translation: CASSLASGSLNEQFF. This sequence joins TRBV5-1 and TRBJ2-1, with TRBD2 matching 10 bases. The CDR3 loop spans 15 amino acids. V was clipped by 0 bases and J by 7 bases; unmatched bases: 4. Germline V gene lookup returns CDR1 SGHRS and CDR2 YFSETQ.

The chain is built from TRBV18 and TRBJ2-7; no clear D gene. The V gene's germline CDR1 is KGHSH and CDR2 LQKENI. Trimming left V 3 bases short and J 3 bases short, with 9 bases between. The CDR3 extends over 13 amino acids. CDR3 bases: TGTGCCAGCTCACCTAGGCCGATCTACGAGCAGTACTTC. This translates into CASSPRPIYEQYF.

The chain couples TRBV29-1 to TRBJ1-4; D unresolved. The germline V gene encodes CDR1 SQVTM and CDR2 ANQGSEA. Trimming shortened V by 3 bases and J by 8 bases, and 7 bases separated the two germline ends. This CDR3 comprises 11 residues. CDR3 protein: CSVEMVEKLFF. CDR3 nucleotide sequence: TGCAGCGTTGAGATGGTCGAAAAACTGTTTTTT.